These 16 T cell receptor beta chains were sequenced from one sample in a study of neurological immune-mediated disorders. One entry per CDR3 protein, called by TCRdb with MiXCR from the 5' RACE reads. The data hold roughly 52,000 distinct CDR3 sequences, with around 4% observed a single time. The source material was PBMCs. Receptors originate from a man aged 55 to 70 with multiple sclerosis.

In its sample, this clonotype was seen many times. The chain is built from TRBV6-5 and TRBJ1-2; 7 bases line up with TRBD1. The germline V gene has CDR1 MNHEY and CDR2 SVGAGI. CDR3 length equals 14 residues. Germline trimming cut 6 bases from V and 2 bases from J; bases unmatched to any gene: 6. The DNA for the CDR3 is TGTGCCAGCAGGCCCATGGGACAGAACTATGGCTACACCTTC. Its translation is CASRPMGQNYGYTF.

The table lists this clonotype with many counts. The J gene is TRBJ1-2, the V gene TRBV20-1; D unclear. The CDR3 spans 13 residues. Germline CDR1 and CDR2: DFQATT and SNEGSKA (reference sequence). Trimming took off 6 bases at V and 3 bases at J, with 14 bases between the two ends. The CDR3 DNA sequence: TGCAGTGCCCCTAATAAGGCGGACTATGGCTACACCTTC. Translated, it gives CSAPNKADYGYTF.

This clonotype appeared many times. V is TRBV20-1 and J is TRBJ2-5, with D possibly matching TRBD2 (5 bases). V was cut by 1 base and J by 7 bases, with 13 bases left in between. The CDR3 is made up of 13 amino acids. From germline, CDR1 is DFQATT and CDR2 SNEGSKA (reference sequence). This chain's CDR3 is CSARVLARATQYF. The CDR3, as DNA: TGCAGTGCTAGAGTCCTAGCTAGAGCGACCCAGTACTTC.

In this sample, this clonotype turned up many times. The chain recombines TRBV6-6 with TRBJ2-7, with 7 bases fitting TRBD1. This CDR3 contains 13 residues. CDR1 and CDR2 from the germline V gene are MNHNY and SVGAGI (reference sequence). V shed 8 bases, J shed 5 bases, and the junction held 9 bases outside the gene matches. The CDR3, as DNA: TGTGCCAGCGGGGAGACAGGGTCCCACGAGCAGTACTTC. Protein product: CASGETGSHEQYF.

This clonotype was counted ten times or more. The CDR3 coding sequence is TGTGCCAGCAGGAGGGGATTTAACACCGGGGAGCTGTTTTTT. Translated: CASRRGFNTGELFF. The chain uses TRBV6-5 and TRBJ2-2, with D perhaps assigned TRBD1 or TRBD2 (5 bases each). Trimming shortened V by 6 bases and J by 2 bases, and 10 bases separated the two germline ends. The germline V gene has CDR1 MNHEY and CDR2 SVGAGI. The CDR3 has 14 amino acids.

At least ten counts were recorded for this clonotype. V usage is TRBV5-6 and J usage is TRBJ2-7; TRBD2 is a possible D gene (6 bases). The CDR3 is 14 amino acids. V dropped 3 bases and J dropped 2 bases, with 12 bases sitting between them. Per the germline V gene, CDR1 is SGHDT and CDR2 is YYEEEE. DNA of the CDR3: TGTGCCAGCAGCTCTACGGGGGTCGCCTACGAGCAGTACTTC. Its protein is CASSSTGVAYEQYF.

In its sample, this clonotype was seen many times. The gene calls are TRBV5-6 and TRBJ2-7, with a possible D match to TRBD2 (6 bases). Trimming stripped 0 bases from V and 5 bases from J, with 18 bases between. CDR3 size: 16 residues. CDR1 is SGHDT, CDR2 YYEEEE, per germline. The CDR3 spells CASSLAAGRDIDEQYF. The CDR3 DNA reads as TGTGCCAGCAGCTTGGCCGCGGGGAGAGACATCGACGAGCAGTACTTC.

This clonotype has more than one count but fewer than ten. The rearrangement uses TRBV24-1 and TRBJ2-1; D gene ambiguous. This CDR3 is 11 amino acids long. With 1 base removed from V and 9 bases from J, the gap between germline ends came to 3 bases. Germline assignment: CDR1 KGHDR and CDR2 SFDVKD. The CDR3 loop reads CATSDLIEQFF. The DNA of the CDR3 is TGTGCCACCAGTGATTTAATTGAGCAGTTCTTC.

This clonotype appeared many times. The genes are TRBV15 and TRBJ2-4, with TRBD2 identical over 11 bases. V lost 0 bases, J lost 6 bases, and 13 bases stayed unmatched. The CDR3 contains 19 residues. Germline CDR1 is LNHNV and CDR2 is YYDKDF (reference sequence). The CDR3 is CATSRDELAGVPSGNIQYF. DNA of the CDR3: TGTGCCACCAGCAGAGATGAACTAGCGGGAGTTCCGTCGGGAAACATTCAGTACTTC.

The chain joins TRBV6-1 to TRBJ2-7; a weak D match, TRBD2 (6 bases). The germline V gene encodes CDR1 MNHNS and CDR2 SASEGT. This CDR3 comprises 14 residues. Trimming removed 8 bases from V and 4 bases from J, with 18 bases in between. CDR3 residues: CASHAWGLTYEQYF. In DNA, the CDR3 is TGTGCCAGCCATGCGTGGGGACTCACTTACGAGCAGTACTTC.

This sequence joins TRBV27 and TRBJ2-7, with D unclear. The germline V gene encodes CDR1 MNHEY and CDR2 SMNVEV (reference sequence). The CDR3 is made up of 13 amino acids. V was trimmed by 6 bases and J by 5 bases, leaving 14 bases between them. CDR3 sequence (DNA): TGTGCCAGCAGACAAAAGGCTCCGGACGAGCAGTACTTC. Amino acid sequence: CASRQKAPDEQYF.

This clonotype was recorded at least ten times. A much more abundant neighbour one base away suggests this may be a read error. CDR3 nucleotide sequence: TGTGCCAGCAGTCGCGACGGGGTCGGGGAGCTGTTTTTT. Translating gives CASSRDGVGELFF. The chain has TRBV12-3 or TRBV12-4 and TRBJ2-2, with a weak D call TRBD2 (5 bases). Trimming shortened V by 5 bases and J by 7 bases, and 11 bases separated the two germline ends. This CDR3 is 13 amino acids long.

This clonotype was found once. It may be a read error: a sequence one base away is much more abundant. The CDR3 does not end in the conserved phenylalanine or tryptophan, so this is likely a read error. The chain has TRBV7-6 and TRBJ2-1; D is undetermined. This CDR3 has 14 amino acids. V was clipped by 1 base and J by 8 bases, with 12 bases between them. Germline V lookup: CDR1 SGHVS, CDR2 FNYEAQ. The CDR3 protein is CASSLGTGSDEQFY. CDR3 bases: TGTGCCAGCAGCTTAGGAACGGGCTCAGATGAGCAGTTCTAC.

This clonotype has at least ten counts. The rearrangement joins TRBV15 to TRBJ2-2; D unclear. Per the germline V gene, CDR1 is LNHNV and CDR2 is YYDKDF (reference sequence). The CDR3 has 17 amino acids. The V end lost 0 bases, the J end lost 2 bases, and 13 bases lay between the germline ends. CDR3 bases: TGTGCCACCAGCAGAGATAGGCGCTGGGAAAACACCGGGGAGCTGTTTTTT. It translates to CATSRDRRWENTGELFF.

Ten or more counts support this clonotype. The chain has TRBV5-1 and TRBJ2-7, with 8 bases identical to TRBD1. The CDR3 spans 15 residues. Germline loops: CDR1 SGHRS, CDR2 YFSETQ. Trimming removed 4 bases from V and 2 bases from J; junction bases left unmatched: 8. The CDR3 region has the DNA TGCGCCAGCAGCAGGGGCGGGACAGGCCCCTACGAGCAGTACTTC. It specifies CASSRGGTGPYEQYF.

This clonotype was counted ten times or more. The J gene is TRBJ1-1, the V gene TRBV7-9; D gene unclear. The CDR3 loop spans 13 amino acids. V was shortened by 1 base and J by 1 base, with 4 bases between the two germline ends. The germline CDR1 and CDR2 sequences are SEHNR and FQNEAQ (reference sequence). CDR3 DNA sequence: TGTGCCAGCAGCTTAGACCCGAACACTGAAGCTTTCTTT. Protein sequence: CASSLDPNTEAFF.